Following are 14 T cell receptor beta chains from one sample sequenced in a study of prognosis after radiotherapy for stage I lung cancer. Amplification of the TCR beta CDR3 (from genomic DNA) was done by two-round multiplex PCR. First-round PCR amplification was performed with primers specific to each TRBV and TRBJ gene. TCRdb used MiXCR to reprocess the multiplex PCR reads, holding one entry per CDR3 protein. The table has roughly 32,000 distinct CDR3 sequences, approximately 39% seen once. Material: PBMCs, obtained before or after stereotactic body radiation therapy (not recorded which). The receptors come from a donor aged 50 or older with non-small cell lung cancer.

Many counts were recorded for this clonotype. This rearrangement joins TRBV30 to TRBJ2-7; D is ambiguous. With 2 bases removed from V and 4 bases from J, the gap between germline ends came to 12 bases. Germline V lookup: CDR1 GTSNPN, CDR2 SVGIG (reference sequence). The CDR3 consists of 13 residues. The CDR3 nucleotides read TGTGCCTGGAGTATCCAAATGGGGTACGAGCAGTACTTC. It is translated as CAWSIQMGYEQYF.

A note on this clonotype: It may be a read error: a sequence one base away is much more abundant. J is TRBJ2-7 and V is TRBV5-6, with D maybe TRBD2 (6 bases). The CDR3 length is 13 residues. CDR1 SGHDT and CDR2 YYEEEE come from the germline V gene. Trimming took off 2 bases at V and 2 bases at J, with 8 bases between the two ends. The chain's CDR3 is CASSFGRTYEQYF. CDR3 DNA sequence: TGTGCCAGCAGCTTCGGGAGAACCTACGAGCAGTACTTC.

About this clonotype itself: It differs at one base from a far larger clone, so likely a read error. This chain joins TRBV6-1 and TRBJ1-1; a weak D match, TRBD1 (6 bases). The germline gives CDR1 MNHNS, CDR2 SASEGT. V dropped 5 bases and J dropped 4 bases, with 26 bases sitting between them. The CDR3 covers 18 residues. In DNA, the CDR3 is TGTGCCAGCAGTTACGCCGGGTCAGGGGTCCATGTGGGCACTGAAGCTTTCTTT. It specifies CASSYAGSGVHVGTEAFF.

Comments on this clonotype: One base away lies a much larger clone, so this may be a sequencing read error. The chain joins TRBV9 to TRBJ2-5; TRBD2 is a possible D gene (6 bases). Looked up from germline, CDR1 is SGDLS and CDR2 is YYNGEE. The CDR3 has 14 amino acids. The CDR3 DNA sequence: TGTGCCAGCAGAGTAGACGGAGGGCAAAAGACCCAGTACTTC. Its translation: CASRVDGGQKTQYF.

Ten or more counts support this clonotype. The chain uses TRBV30 and TRBJ1-4, with D possibly matching TRBD1 (6 bases). CDR1 and CDR2 (germline): GTSNPN, SVGIG (reference sequence). The CDR3 is 14 amino acids. The germline V and J ends were trimmed by 4 bases and 1 base, with 10 bases remaining between them. CDR3 in amino acids: CAWTKTGTNEKLFF. CDR3 nucleotide sequence: TGTGCCTGGACAAAGACAGGAACTAATGAAAAACTGTTTTTT.

The V call is TRBV19, the J call TRBJ2-6, with 7 nucleotides matching TRBD1. The V gene end was trimmed by 4 bases and the J gene end by 5 bases; junction bases not matched to a gene: 20. The CDR3 spans 20 residues. From germline, CDR1 is LNHDA and CDR2 SQIVND (reference sequence). The CDR3 region is CASSKSPGTVTSAWANVLTF. As DNA, the CDR3 is TGTGCCAGTAGTAAATCACCAGGGACAGTGACTTCGGCGTGGGCCAACGTCCTGACTTTC.

On this clonotype itself: A far larger clone is a single base away, which makes a read error likely. V and J are TRBV20-1 and TRBJ2-5; TRBD1 might be the D (5 bases). The last part of the DNA fits TRBJ2-1 better; the J call may be wrong. This CDR3 is built from 12 residues. CDR1 is DFQATT, CDR2 SNEGSKA, per germline (reference sequence). The CDR3 is CSVARVDNEQFF. The CDR3, as DNA: TGCAGTGTTGCCAGGGTCGACAATGAGCAGTTCTTC.

The chain is built from TRBV24-1 and TRBJ1-2; D is ambiguous. The CDR3 is 13 residues long. V lost 1 base and J 4 bases, leaving 6 bases between the germline ends. Per the germline V gene, CDR1 is KGHDR and CDR2 is SFDVKD. CDR3 amino acids: CATSDFLGYGYTF. For the CDR3, the DNA is TGTGCCACCAGTGATTTTTTGGGCTATGGCTACACCTTC.

The chain links TRBV28 to TRBJ2-1; possibly TRBD1 for D (6 bases). Trimming stripped 0 bases from V and 10 bases from J, with 16 bases between. CDR3 length: 15 residues. Per the germline V gene, CDR1 is MDHEN and CDR2 is SYDVKM. CDR3 loop: CASSLWGQGLLEQFF. The CDR3 DNA reads as TGTGCCAGCAGTTTATGGGGACAAGGACTTCTGGAGCAGTTCTTC.

Of note for this clonotype: A junction end diverges from the germline sequence, so it may reflect a read error. The CDR3: CANRTGTSGRVDTQYF. CDR3 in DNA: TGCGCCAACAGAACGGGGACTAGCGGGAGGGTGGATACGCAGTACTTT. The chain has TRBV5-1 and TRBJ2-3; 16 bases line up with TRBD2. Germline lookup yields CDR1 SGHRS and CDR2 YFSETQ. The CDR3 covers 16 residues.

Of note for this clonotype: Being one base from a much bigger clone, this may be a read error. The conserved phenylalanine or tryptophan normally closing the CDR3 is absent here, so this likely arose from a read error. The chain combines TRBV10-3 with TRBJ1-1, with a weak D call TRBD1 (5 bases). Trimming took off 6 bases at V and 4 bases at J, with 15 bases between the two ends. The CDR3 covers 14 residues. CDR1 is ENHRY, CDR2 SYGVKD, per germline. This chain's CDR3 is CAIRGDCLGTEAFS. CDR3 bases: TGTGCCATCAGGGGGGACTGCCTGGGCACTGAAGCTTTCTCT.

The chain is built from TRBV2 and TRBJ2-2; perhaps TRBD1 as D (6 bases). The germline CDR1 and CDR2 sequences are SNHLY and FYNNEI. The CDR3 sequence is 13 residues long. V shed 3 bases and J shed 5 bases, with 7 bases lying between them. The CDR3 DNA reads as TGTGCCAGCAGTGAGCAGGGGACCGGGGAGCTGTTTTTT. Residues: CASSEQGTGELFF.

This clonotype has ten or more counts. The chain employs TRBV4-1 and TRBJ1-5, with D tentatively TRBD1 (6 bases). The V and J ends lost 0 bases and 11 bases respectively, with 20 bases between them. The germline CDR1 and CDR2 sequences are MGHRA and YSYEKL. The CDR3 covers 16 residues. In DNA form, the CDR3 reads TGCGCCAGCAGCCAAGACACGGCAGGGGCCCAATTGGCCCAGCATTTT. Protein product: CASSQDTAGAQLAQHF.

This clonotype was detected ten times or more. V usage is TRBV28 and J usage is TRBJ1-5; TRBD1 matches 9 bases. The CDR3 is made up of 12 amino acids. CDR1 is MDHEN and CDR2 is SYDVKM in the germline V gene. CDR3 region: CVTGTGNQPQHF. CDR3 in DNA: TGTGTCACCGGGACAGGGAATCAGCCCCAGCATTTT.